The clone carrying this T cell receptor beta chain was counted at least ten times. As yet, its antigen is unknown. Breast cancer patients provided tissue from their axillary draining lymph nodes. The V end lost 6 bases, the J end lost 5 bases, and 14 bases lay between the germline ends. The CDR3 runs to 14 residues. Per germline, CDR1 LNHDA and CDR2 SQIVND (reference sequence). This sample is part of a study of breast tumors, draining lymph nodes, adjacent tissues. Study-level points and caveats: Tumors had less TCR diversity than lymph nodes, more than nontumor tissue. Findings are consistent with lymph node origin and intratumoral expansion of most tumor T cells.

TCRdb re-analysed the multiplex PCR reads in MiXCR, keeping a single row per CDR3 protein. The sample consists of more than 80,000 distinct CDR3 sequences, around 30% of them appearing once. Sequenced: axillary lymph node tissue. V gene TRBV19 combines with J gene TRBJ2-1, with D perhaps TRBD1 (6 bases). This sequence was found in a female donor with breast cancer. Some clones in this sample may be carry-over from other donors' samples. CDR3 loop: CASRHGGLDNEQFF. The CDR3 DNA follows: TGTGCCAGTAGACATGGGGGCCTCGACAATGAGCAGTTCTTC.